Below are 19 T cell receptor beta chains sequenced from a single sample in a study of OX40 agonist ivuxolimab in advanced cancers. TCRdb's copy holds only in-frame clones and misses some; the assay was immunoSEQ multiplex PCR. The sample records tens of thousands of clones, approximately 84% being singletons. The starting material was CD4+ or CD8+ T cells sorted from blood, obtained in a trial of the OX40 agonist ivuxolimab. The receptors shown here come from an adult with an advanced solid tumor such as melanoma, head and neck, liver or kidney cancer.

The chain's CDR3 is CASSLVSGALNYGYTF. The CDR3 bases are TGTGCCAGCAGCTTAGTCTCCGGGGCGCTAAACTATGGCTACACCTTC. The chain carries TRBV7-9 and TRBJ1-2; possibly TRBD1 for D (5 bases). Germline V gives CDR1 SEHNR, CDR2 FQNEAQ (reference sequence). The V gene lost 1 base and the J gene lost 2 bases, with 14 bases spanning the gap. The CDR3 contains 16 residues.

The chain employs TRBV2 and TRBJ1-1; D gene unclear. The germline gives CDR1 SNHLY, CDR2 FYNNEI. CDR3 length: 11 amino acids. Trimming left V 4 bases short and J 5 bases short, with 5 bases between. The DNA for the CDR3 is TGTGCCAGCAGTGGGGAAACTGAAGCTTTCTTT. It yields the protein CASSGETEAFF.

The CDR3 sequence: CASSLVRDSDSYEQYF. The CDR3, as DNA: TGCGCCAGCAGCTTGGTCCGGGACAGCGACTCCTACGAGCAGTACTTC. The V gene is TRBV5-1, the J gene TRBJ2-7; 7 nucleotides match TRBD1. The CDR3 spans 16 residues. Trimming cost V 0 bases and J 0 bases; bases outside gene matches: 6. Germline CDR1 and CDR2: SGHRS and YFSETQ. The full variable domain, with the rest looked up from reference TRBV5-1 and TRBJ2-7, is KAGVTQTPRYLIKTRGQQVTLSCSPISGHRSVSWYQQTPGQGLQFLFEYFSETQRNKGNFPGRFSGRQFSNSRSEMNVSTLELGDSALYLCASSLVRDSDSYEQYFGPGTRLTVT.

The chain joins TRBV6-6 to TRBJ2-2; 8 bases map to TRBD2. Losses at the gene ends were 6 bases for V and 6 bases for J; bases not matched to a gene: 6. In germline, CDR1 is MNHNY, CDR2 SVGAGI (reference sequence). CDR3 length equals 14 residues. CDR3 amino acids: CASSSTSAAGELFF. Written as DNA, the CDR3 is TGTGCCAGCAGCTCGACTAGCGCGGCCGGGGAGCTGTTTTTT.

The chain is built from TRBV7-2 and TRBJ1-3; a weak D match, TRBD1 (5 bases). This CDR3 comprises 15 residues. The V gene's germline CDR1 is SGHTA and CDR2 FQGNSA. V was pared by 5 bases and J by 0 bases, with 11 bases between. The CDR3 DNA is TGTGCCAGCAGCCCGGGACGAAGCTCTGGAAACACCATATATTTT. Residues: CASSPGRSSGNTIYF.

The chain is built from TRBV7-9 and TRBJ2-1, with TRBD2 matching 9 bases. The germline V gene encodes CDR1 SEHNR and CDR2 FQNEAQ (reference sequence). The CDR3 is 17 residues long. Trimming removed 2 bases from V and 7 bases from J; junction bases left unmatched: 12. The CDR3 reads CASSLNLAGPLGNEQFF. The CDR3 nucleotides read TGTGCCAGCAGCTTAAACCTAGCGGGGCCCCTAGGGAATGAGCAGTTCTTC. Filled out from reference TRBV7-9 and TRBJ2-1, the complete variable domain reads DTGVSQNPRHKITKRGQNVTFRCDPISEHNRLYWYRQTLGQGPEFLTYFQNEAQLEKSRLLSDRFSAERPKGSFSTLEIQRTEQGDSAMYLCASSLNLAGPLGNEQFFGPGTRLTVL.

Turning to this clone: At one end, the junction sequence differs from germline, possibly due to a read error. The chain joins TRBV27 to TRBJ1-1; D gene ambiguous. This CDR3 is 16 amino acids long. Per the germline V gene, CDR1 is MNHEY and CDR2 is SMNVEV (reference sequence). CDR3 sequence reads: CASSLFTAAMNTEAFF. The CDR3 bases are TGTGCCAGCAGCTTATTCACTGCTGCAATGAACACTGAAGCTTTCTTT.

The chain uses TRBV27 and TRBJ2-7, with 9 bases lining up with TRBD1. The ends lost 7 bases at V and 5 bases at J; junction bases unmatched: 9. The CDR3 runs 14 residues. Germline lookup yields CDR1 MNHEY and CDR2 SMNVEV (reference sequence). As DNA, the CDR3 is TGTGCCAGCAATGCCCCGGGACAGGGCCACGAGCAGTACTTC. This translates into CASNAPGQGHEQYF.

This chain joins TRBV18 and TRBJ2-2; 8 bases align to TRBD1. CDR3 size: 21 residues. Germline-derived CDR1 and CDR2 are KGHSH and LQKENI. J lost 6 bases, V lost 4 bases, and 25 bases had no gene match. This CDR3 is CASSLWTGTGRARGYAGELFF. CDR3 sequence (DNA): TGTGCCAGCTCACTTTGGACGGGGACAGGCCGCGCTAGGGGATACGCCGGGGAGCTGTTTTTT.

The genes are TRBV27 and TRBJ2-1; 7 bases fit TRBD1. Germline V gives CDR1 MNHEY, CDR2 SMNVEV (reference sequence). With 6 bases clipped from V and 0 bases from J, the junction kept 8 bases outside the gene matches. The CDR3 totals 16 residues. CDR3: CASRSGTASSYNEQFF. CDR3 coding DNA: TGTGCCAGCAGGTCTGGGACAGCTAGCTCCTACAATGAGCAGTTCTTC.

The chain carries TRBV7-9 and TRBJ1-4; D is perhaps TRBD1 (5 bases). V was trimmed by 4 bases and J by 4 bases, leaving 10 bases between them. This CDR3 contains 14 residues. In germline, CDR1 is SEHNR, CDR2 FQNEAQ (reference sequence). In DNA form, the CDR3 reads TGTGCCAGCAGCTCCGTTAGGGGTAATGAAAAACTGTTTTTT. Protein: CASSSVRGNEKLFF.

The gene calls are TRBV15 and TRBJ2-5; 10 bases match TRBD2. CDR1 and CDR2 (germline): LNHNV, YYDKDF (reference sequence). This CDR3 has 13 residues. After removal of 8 bases from V and 3 bases from J, the junction contained 3 bases not matched to a gene. In DNA, the CDR3 is TGTGCCACCGCCCTAGCGGGAGAAGAGACCCAGTACTTC. This translates into CATALAGEETQYF.

This chain links TRBV5-1 with TRBJ1-6; 9 nucleotides agree with TRBD1. CDR1 is SGHRS, CDR2 YFSETQ, per germline. V was clipped by 4 bases and J by 9 bases; unmatched bases: 8. The CDR3 has 15 residues. CDR3 residues: CASSLPTGGGSPLHF. The CDR3 nucleotides read TGCGCCAGCAGCCTCCCCACAGGGGGCGGTTCACCCCTCCACTTT. The full variable domain, with the rest looked up from reference TRBV5-1 and TRBJ1-6, is KAGVTQTPRYLIKTRGQQVTLSCSPISGHRSVSWYQQTPGQGLQFLFEYFSETQRNKGNFPGRFSGRQFSNSRSEMNVSTLELGDSALYLCASSLPTGGGSPLHFGNGTRLTVT.

The gene calls are TRBV7-9 and TRBJ1-1; 8 positions agree with TRBD1. This CDR3 contains 14 residues. With V trimmed by 5 bases and J by 1 base, 3 bases remained unmatched. CDR1 is SEHNR and CDR2 is FQNEAQ in the germline V gene (reference sequence). The CDR3 DNA reads TGTGCCAGCAGCCCTACAGGGGGGAACACTGAAGCTTTCTTT. This codes for CASSPTGGNTEAFF.

This clone was observed once. The chain employs TRBV7-3 and TRBJ2-3; the match to TRBD1 covers 9 bases. The V and J ends lost 4 bases and 0 bases, in that order; junction bases with no gene match: 5. The CDR3 runs 16 residues. Germline V gene lookup returns CDR1 SGHTA and CDR2 FQGTGA. CDR3 sequence reads: CASSSGQGRSTDTQYF. The CDR3 DNA is TGTGCCAGCAGCTCGGGACAGGGCCGAAGCACAGATACGCAGTATTTT.

This clone turned up a few times. The V gene is TRBV5-1, the J gene TRBJ2-6; possible D gene TRBD1, 6 bases. Germline assignment: CDR1 SGHRS and CDR2 YFSETQ. CDR3 size: 15 residues. Trimming pared 7 bases from V and 2 bases from J, leaving 13 bases between. CDR3 sequence (DNA): TGCGCCAGCGGATCCGGGACACCTGGGGCCAACGTCCTGACTTTC. The encoded protein is CASGSGTPGANVLTF. The full variable domain, in which reference TRBV5-1 and TRBJ2-6 provide the parts outside the CDR3, is KAGVTQTPRYLIKTRGQQVTLSCSPISGHRSVSWYQQTPGQGLQFLFEYFSETQRNKGNFPGRFSGRQFSNSRSEMNVSTLELGDSALYLCASGSGTPGANVLTFGAGSRLTVL.

The chain uses TRBV6-7 and TRBJ1-1; 10 nucleotides match TRBD1. TRBV6-7 is an ORF for which the function is uncertain. This CDR3 comprises 14 residues. With 6 bases clipped from V and 3 bases from J, the junction kept 4 bases outside the gene matches. CDR3 coding DNA: TGTGCCAGCAGAACCGGGACAGGGGACACTGAAGCTTTCTTT. It translates to CASRTGTGDTEAFF.

This clone showed up just once. The V gene is TRBV2, the J gene TRBJ2-1, with 10 bases lining up with TRBD1. The germline gives CDR1 SNHLY, CDR2 FYNNEI. The J segment lost 4 bases and the V segment lost 8 bases, leaving 2 bases of the junction unmatched. This CDR3 has 13 residues. Here the CDR3 DNA reads TGTGCCAGCGGGGACAGGGGTTACAATGAGCAGTTCTTC. Translated, it gives CASGDRGYNEQFF.

The chain is built from TRBV29-1 and TRBJ1-3; D remains unclear. V lost 7 bases to trimming and J lost 4 bases, with 14 bases between them. CDR1 and CDR2 (germline): SQVTM, ANQGSEA. The CDR3 is 13 amino acids. The CDR3 reads CSAGSGPGNTIYF. The CDR3 bases are TGCAGCGCCGGGTCCGGGCCCGGAAACACCATATATTTT.